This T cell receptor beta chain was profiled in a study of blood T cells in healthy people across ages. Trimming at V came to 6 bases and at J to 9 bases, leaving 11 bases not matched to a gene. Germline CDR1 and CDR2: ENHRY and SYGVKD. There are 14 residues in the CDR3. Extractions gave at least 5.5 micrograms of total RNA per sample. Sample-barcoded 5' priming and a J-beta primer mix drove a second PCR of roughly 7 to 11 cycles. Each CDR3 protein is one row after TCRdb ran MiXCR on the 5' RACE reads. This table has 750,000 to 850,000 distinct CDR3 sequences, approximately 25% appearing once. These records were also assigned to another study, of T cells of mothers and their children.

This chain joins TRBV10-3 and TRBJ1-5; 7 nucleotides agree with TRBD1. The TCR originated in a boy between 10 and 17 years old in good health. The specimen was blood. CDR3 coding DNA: TGTGCCATCAGGGCGGGACAGAGCCAGGGGCCCCAGCATTTT. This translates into CAIRAGQSQGPQHF.